This passage covers 5 T cell receptor beta chains from one sample sequenced in a study of T cells in tumors after PD-1 blockade. Profiling relied on immunoSEQ multiplex PCR, and the TCRdb table lists in-frame clones only, not all of them. Counted here are 50,000 to 75,000 clones, about 74% occurring once; the ten biggest clones make up over 3.5%. The source was PBMCs, collected after anti-PD-1 treatment. These receptors were obtained from a human donor with basal cell carcinoma.

The rearrangement joins TRBV30 to TRBJ1-6; D possibly corresponds to TRBD1 (5 bases). The CDR3 covers 16 residues. Trimming pared 6 bases from V and 5 bases from J, leaving 20 bases between. CDR1 is GTSNPN and CDR2 is SVGIG in the germline V gene (reference sequence). The CDR3 loop is CACPTEGRLNNSPLHF. The DNA of the CDR3 is TGTGCCTGCCCCACGGAGGGGCGCCTCAATAATTCACCCCTCCACTTT.

The chain links TRBV5-5 to TRBJ1-1; 8 nucleotides agree with TRBD1. Germline lookup yields CDR1 SGHKS and CDR2 YYEKEE (reference sequence). There are 17 residues in the CDR3. After removal of 4 bases from V and 0 bases from J, the junction contained 11 bases not matched to a gene. The chain's CDR3 is CASSLRDRREMNTEAFF. The CDR3 nucleotides read TGTGCCAGCAGCCTCCGGGACAGGCGAGAAATGAACACTGAAGCTTTCTTT.

The rearrangement links TRBV28 to TRBJ2-2, with no clear D. Per germline, CDR1 MDHEN and CDR2 SYDVKM. CDR3 size: 18 residues. The V end was cut by 4 bases, the J end by 2 bases, with 20 bases between. The CDR3 spells CASSSRARTNLNTGELFF. CDR3 DNA: TGTGCCAGCAGTTCCCGGGCGCGGACCAACCTCAACACCGGGGAGCTGTTTTTT.

The rearrangement joins TRBV6-5 to TRBJ1-6; no reliable D call. Germline V gene data show CDR1 as MNHEY and CDR2 as SVGAGI. The V and J ends lost 11 bases and 6 bases respectively, with 14 bases between them. The CDR3 extends over 13 amino acids. The CDR3 sequence is CASREVVNSPLHF. DNA for the CDR3: TGTGCCTCCCGTGAGGTTGTTAATTCACCCCTCCACTTT.

The rearrangement uses TRBV15 and TRBJ2-1; 8 nucleotides line up with TRBD2. The CDR3 sequence is 15 residues long. V lost 3 bases and J lost 4; bases outside the gene matches: 5. Germline V gene lookup returns CDR1 LNHNV and CDR2 YYDKDF (reference sequence). The CDR3 DNA is TGTGCCACCAGCAGCGAGCGGGGGAATTACAATGAGCAGTTCTTC. Translating gives CATSSERGNYNEQFF.